This is a list of T cell receptor beta chains from one sample in a study of blood T cell repertoires in COVID-19. TCRdb keeps only in-frame clones here, not all; method: immunoSEQ multiplex PCR. The repertoire holds a few hundred thousand clones, with approximately 83% as singletons. What was sequenced was PBMCs or T cells enriched from blood (not recorded which). Source of these receptors: a woman in her thirties or forties with acute COVID-19. CDR3s include the opening cysteine and the closing phenylalanine or tryptophan. D genes are given only for firm matches. Not all rows give a size; the values are once, few, many and, for expanded clones, a class.

d_call: TRBD2; j_call: TRBJ2-3; v_call: TRBV5-4; clone_size: -; cdr3_nt: TGTGCCAGCAGCTCTTATCGGGGGGGCACAGATACGCAGTATTTT; cdr3_aa: CASSSYRGGTDTQYF
d_call: -; j_call: TRBJ1-1; v_call: TRBV28; clone_size: -; cdr3_nt: TGTGCCAGCAGTTCCCCACTGAGACAGTTCACTGAAGCTTTCTTT; cdr3_aa: CASSSPLRQFTEAFF
d_call: -; j_call: TRBJ1-6; v_call: TRBV19; clone_size: -; cdr3_nt: TGTGCCAGTAGTATATCAGTTCGGAGCTCCTATAATTCACCCCTCCACTTT; cdr3_aa: CASSISVRSSYNSPLHF
d_call: -; j_call: TRBJ1-5; v_call: TRBV11-2; clone_size: -; cdr3_nt: TGTGCCAGCAGCTTCAGTAGCAATCAGCCCCAGCATTTT; cdr3_aa: CASSFSSNQPQHF
d_call: TRBD1; j_call: TRBJ1-2; v_call: TRBV2; clone_size: once; cdr3_nt: TGTGCCAGCATGGGGACAGGGCGAGGCTACACCTTC; cdr3_aa: CASMGTGRGYTF
d_call: TRBD1; j_call: TRBJ1-1; v_call: TRBV19; clone_size: -; cdr3_nt: TGTGCCAGTAGGGGACAGGGTGGTACTGAAGCTTTCTTT; cdr3_aa: CASRGQGGTEAFF
d_call: -; j_call: TRBJ1-6; v_call: TRBV9; clone_size: -; cdr3_nt: TGTGCCAGCTCCCAGGCCAGAGAGAATTCACCCCTCCACTTT; cdr3_aa: CASSQARENSPLHF
d_call: -; j_call: TRBJ2-1; v_call: TRBV25-1; clone_size: -; cdr3_nt: TGTGCCAGCAGTGCTAGTCGGGGACAATTAGGTAATGAGCAGTTCTTC; cdr3_aa: CASSASRGQLGNEQFF
d_call: TRBD2; j_call: TRBJ2-1; v_call: TRBV7-3; clone_size: -; cdr3_nt: TGTGCCAGCAGCTTACAGGGCGGGAGTCTCAATGAGCAGTTCTTC; cdr3_aa: CASSLQGGSLNEQFF
d_call: TRBD1; j_call: TRBJ1-2; v_call: TRBV19; clone_size: -; cdr3_nt: TGTGCCAGTAAAATTGGACCGGGACAGTATGGCTACACCTTC; cdr3_aa: CASKIGPGQYGYTF
d_call: -; j_call: TRBJ1-4; v_call: TRBV19; clone_size: once; cdr3_nt: TGTGCCAGTAGTCCGAGGACAGCAACTAATGAAAAACTGTTTTTT; cdr3_aa: CASSPRTATNEKLFF
d_call: TRBD1; j_call: TRBJ2-6; v_call: TRBV19; clone_size: -; cdr3_nt: TGTGCCAGTAGTTGGGGACAGGGGGCTGGGGCCAACGTCCTGACTTTC; cdr3_aa: CASSWGQGAGANVLTF
d_call: TRBD1; j_call: TRBJ2-4; v_call: TRBV4-2; clone_size: -; cdr3_nt: TGTGCCAGCAGCCAAGATGAGGCAGGGGGCGCGAACATTCAGTACTTC; cdr3_aa: CASSQDEAGGANIQYF
d_call: -; j_call: TRBJ1-2; v_call: TRBV12-3/TRBV12-4; clone_size: -; cdr3_nt: TGTGCCAGCAGAGAGTCTAACTATGGCTACACCTTC; cdr3_aa: CASRESNYGYTF
d_call: TRBD1; j_call: TRBJ1-5; v_call: TRBV2; clone_size: -; cdr3_nt: TGTGCCAGCAGTGGTGGACAGGACAATCAGCCCCAGCATTTT; cdr3_aa: CASSGGQDNQPQHF
d_call: TRBD1; j_call: TRBJ2-1; v_call: TRBV6-5; clone_size: -; cdr3_nt: TGTGCCAGCAGTCTACAGGGGGCGGCCTACAATGAGCAGTTCTTC; cdr3_aa: CASSLQGAAYNEQFF
d_call: -; j_call: TRBJ1-4; v_call: TRBV27; clone_size: -; cdr3_nt: TGTGCCAGCAGCTTACATCAGAATGAAAAACTGTTTTTT; cdr3_aa: CASSLHQNEKLFF
d_call: TRBD2; j_call: TRBJ2-3; v_call: TRBV4-1; clone_size: -; cdr3_nt: TGCGCCAGCAGCCAAGGCTGGACTAGCGGGAGTGCAGATACGCAGTATTTT; cdr3_aa: CASSQGWTSGSADTQYF
d_call: TRBD1; j_call: TRBJ1-2; v_call: TRBV6-5; clone_size: -; cdr3_nt: TGTGCCAGCAATAAGGACAGGCCCAACTATGGCTACACCTTC; cdr3_aa: CASNKDRPNYGYTF
d_call: -; j_call: TRBJ2-1; v_call: TRBV7-8; clone_size: -; cdr3_nt: TGTGCCAGCAGAAACGATCGGGAACTACGGGCCGAGCAGTTCTTC; cdr3_aa: CASRNDRELRAEQFF
d_call: -; j_call: TRBJ1-5; v_call: TRBV7-8; clone_size: -; cdr3_nt: TGTGCCAGCAGCCTCATAGTTAGCAATCAGCCCCAGCATTTT; cdr3_aa: CASSLIVSNQPQHF
d_call: -; j_call: TRBJ1-1; v_call: TRBV30; clone_size: -; cdr3_nt: TGTGCCTGGATACAGGTAGCCACTGAAGCTTTCTTT; cdr3_aa: CAWIQVATEAFF
d_call: -; j_call: TRBJ2-7; v_call: TRBV10-3; clone_size: -; cdr3_nt: TGTGCCATCAGTGAGTCCGGACAGCACTACGAGCAGTACTTC; cdr3_aa: CAISESGQHYEQYF
d_call: TRBD1; j_call: TRBJ2-3; v_call: TRBV5-1; clone_size: -; cdr3_nt: TGCGCCAGCAGCTTGGCGGGGGACAGGAGAACTAGCACAGATACGCAGTATTTT; cdr3_aa: CASSLAGDRRTSTDTQYF
d_call: -; j_call: TRBJ2-7; v_call: TRBV19; clone_size: once; cdr3_nt: TGTGCCAGTAGTACAGCCTACGAGCAGTACTTC; cdr3_aa: CASSTAYEQYF
d_call: -; j_call: TRBJ2-7; v_call: TRBV19; clone_size: -; cdr3_nt: TGTGCCAGTAGTCCAGGGATTCGCGCGTACGAGCAGTACTTC; cdr3_aa: CASSPGIRAYEQYF
d_call: -; j_call: TRBJ1-1; v_call: TRBV7-9; clone_size: -; cdr3_nt: TGTGCCAGCGGTGAGGAGGGACTCACTGAAGCTTTCTTT; cdr3_aa: CASGEEGLTEAFF
d_call: -; j_call: TRBJ1-4; v_call: TRBV9; clone_size: -; cdr3_nt: TGTGCCAGCAGCGTAGCGGCAGGGGATGAAAAACTGTTTTTT; cdr3_aa: CASSVAAGDEKLFF
d_call: TRBD2; j_call: TRBJ2-2; v_call: TRBV4-3; clone_size: -; cdr3_nt: TGCGCCAGCAGCCAAGATCGCCTAGCGGCGACCGGGGAGCTGTTTTTT; cdr3_aa: CASSQDRLAATGELFF
d_call: -; j_call: TRBJ2-7; v_call: TRBV27; clone_size: -; cdr3_nt: TGTGCCAGCAGTTTATTAACGGGGGTAGGGTACGAGCAGTACTTC; cdr3_aa: CASSLLTGVGYEQYF
d_call: -; j_call: TRBJ1-1; v_call: TRBV29-1; clone_size: -; cdr3_nt: TGCAGCGTTGCCAGGGGCGGCACTGAAGCTTTCTTT; cdr3_aa: CSVARGGTEAFF
d_call: TRBD2; j_call: TRBJ2-5; v_call: TRBV2; clone_size: -; cdr3_nt: TGTGCCAGCAGTGAGGGGACTAGCGGAGCGTACCAAGAGACCCAGTACTTC; cdr3_aa: CASSEGTSGAYQETQYF
d_call: -; j_call: TRBJ2-2; v_call: TRBV12-5; clone_size: -; cdr3_nt: TGTGCTAGTGGCCCGGACTATCCTCGGGTAGGGGAGCTGTTTTTT; cdr3_aa: CASGPDYPRVGELFF
d_call: -; j_call: TRBJ2-1; v_call: TRBV7-9; clone_size: -; cdr3_nt: TGTGCCAGCAGCTCTCCTGTCAGGGACAATGAGCAGTTCTTC; cdr3_aa: CASSSPVRDNEQFF
d_call: -; j_call: TRBJ1-2; v_call: TRBV5-5; clone_size: -; cdr3_nt: TGTGCCAGCAGCTTGGGGACAGACTTCTATGGCTACACCTTC; cdr3_aa: CASSLGTDFYGYTF
d_call: TRBD1; j_call: TRBJ2-1; v_call: TRBV2; clone_size: -; cdr3_nt: TGTGCCAGCAGTGAGTTGAGGGGGCTGGATGAGCAGTTCTTC; cdr3_aa: CASSELRGLDEQFF
d_call: -; j_call: TRBJ1-4; v_call: TRBV10-2; clone_size: -; cdr3_nt: TGCGCCAGCAGGGCTGACAGAAATGAAAAACTGTTTTTT; cdr3_aa: CASRADRNEKLFF
d_call: -; j_call: TRBJ1-2; v_call: TRBV9; clone_size: -; cdr3_nt: TGTGCCAGCAGCGTAGGTGAGAACTATGGCTACACCTTC; cdr3_aa: CASSVGENYGYTF
d_call: -; j_call: TRBJ1-1; v_call: TRBV27; clone_size: -; cdr3_nt: TGTGCCAGCAGACAGGGAGATAGAAACACTGAAGCTTTCTTT; cdr3_aa: CASRQGDRNTEAFF
d_call: -; j_call: TRBJ1-6; v_call: TRBV7-2; clone_size: -; cdr3_nt: TGTGCCAGCAGCTTAGGGGGGGTGGGACCCCTCCACTTT; cdr3_aa: CASSLGGVGPLHF
d_call: TRBD1; j_call: TRBJ1-5; v_call: TRBV3-1/TRBV3-2; clone_size: -; cdr3_nt: TGTGCCAGCAGTCGGGACAGGGTCAATCAGCCCCAGCATTTT; cdr3_aa: CASSRDRVNQPQHF
d_call: -; j_call: TRBJ1-2; v_call: TRBV4-1; clone_size: -; cdr3_nt: TGCGCCAGCAGCCAAGACGGGTCCTATGGCTACACCTTC; cdr3_aa: CASSQDGSYGYTF
d_call: -; j_call: TRBJ2-5; v_call: TRBV7-7; clone_size: -; cdr3_nt: TGTGCCAGCAGCCCAGAAAGGGGAGAGACCCAGTACTTC; cdr3_aa: CASSPERGETQYF
d_call: TRBD1; j_call: TRBJ2-7; v_call: TRBV6-1; clone_size: -; cdr3_nt: TGTGCCAGCAGTGAACGGGGACAGGGGGCTGTCTACGAGCAGTACTTC; cdr3_aa: CASSERGQGAVYEQYF
d_call: -; j_call: TRBJ2-7; v_call: TRBV2; clone_size: -; cdr3_nt: TGTGCCAGCAGTAGTCAGTTCGTCTACGAGCAGTACTTC; cdr3_aa: CASSSQFVYEQYF
d_call: TRBD1; j_call: TRBJ1-2; v_call: TRBV5-1; clone_size: -; cdr3_nt: TGCGCCAGCAGCCCGATGGACAGGGACGGTGGCTACACCTTC; cdr3_aa: CASSPMDRDGGYTF
d_call: TRBD2; j_call: TRBJ2-2; v_call: TRBV28; clone_size: -; cdr3_nt: TGTGCCAGCACCCTAGGTGGCGGGAGACCGTCCGGGGAGCTGTTTTTT; cdr3_aa: CASTLGGGRPSGELFF
d_call: -; j_call: TRBJ2-7; v_call: TRBV2; clone_size: once; cdr3_nt: TGTGCCAGCAGTGAAGCGCGGGCAGATCCCTACGAGCAGTACTTC; cdr3_aa: CASSEARADPYEQYF
d_call: -; j_call: TRBJ1-1; v_call: TRBV5-1; clone_size: -; cdr3_nt: TGCGCCAGCAGCTTGGGTAGTAGGGGGAGGAACACTGAAGCTTTCTTT; cdr3_aa: CASSLGSRGRNTEAFF
d_call: -; j_call: TRBJ2-5; v_call: TRBV13; clone_size: -; cdr3_nt: TGTGCCAGCAGCTTAGGGCGAAACCAAGAGACCCAGTACTTC; cdr3_aa: CASSLGRNQETQYF
d_call: -; j_call: TRBJ2-2; v_call: TRBV23-1; clone_size: -; cdr3_nt: TGCGCCAGCAGTCCTGAAGGGGAAGAGAACACCGGGGAGCTGTTTTTT; cdr3_aa: CASSPEGEENTGELFF